The 25 T cell receptor beta chains below were found in one sample sequenced in a study of early T cells in non-severe SARS-CoV-2 infection (dated by TCRdb to 2020 to 2022). Library construction relied on 5' RACE. Sequenced on a NextSeq 500. The public reads were quality trimmed at Q25 with fastp and then assembled into clones with MiXCR by TCRdb, keeping productive beta chains. Rows are unified per CDR3 protein, each entry keeping the most common DNA and genes. Counted in this sample were fewer than 65,000 distinct CDR3 sequences; roughly 5.7% of them appeared once. Around 3.5% of the sample comes from the top ten. Material: whole blood, obtained at baseline. These receptors were taken from an adult who was a healthcare worker with PCR-confirmed SARS-CoV-2 infection or an uninfected control (not recorded which).

This clonotype has ten or more counts. The chain combines TRBV11-2 with TRBJ2-1, with D unclear. V gave up 6 bases and J gave up 8 bases, with 26 bases separating them. The CDR3 loop spans 17 amino acids. The germline CDR1 and CDR2 sequences are SGHAT and FQNNGV. CDR3 amino acids: CASRHPAKRWGRDEQFF. The CDR3 region has the DNA TGTGCCAGCAGGCATCCGGCCAAGCGCTGGGGAAGGGATGAGCAGTTCTTC.

This clonotype appeared many times. The rearrangement joins TRBV20-1 to TRBJ2-3; 9 nucleotides line up with TRBD2. Germline V gene lookup returns CDR1 DFQATT and CDR2 SNEGSKA (reference sequence). This CDR3 spans 15 amino acids. The V segment lost 7 bases and the J segment 4 bases; nucleotides outside the gene matches: 12. For the CDR3, the DNA is TGCAGTGTTGGGGCTACAGCGGGAGGTCCAGATACGCAGTATTTT. Protein product: CSVGATAGGPDTQYF.

The chain combines TRBV6-6 with TRBJ1-4, with 7 bases lining up with TRBD1. The germline CDR1 and CDR2 sequences are MNHNY and SVGAGI (reference sequence). V trimming: 7 bases; J trimming: 4 bases; junction bases outside the gene matches: 9. The CDR3 sequence is 15 residues long. In nucleotides, the CDR3 is TGTGCCAGCAAAAGGACAGGCGGGAGTAATGAAAAACTGTTTTTT. Translated: CASKRTGGSNEKLFF.

The table lists this clonotype with a few counts. The chain uses TRBV7-6 and TRBJ1-1; D may be TRBD1 (5 bases). The CDR3 spans 17 residues. The V gene's germline CDR1 is SGHVS and CDR2 FNYEAQ. V dropped 10 bases and J dropped 0 bases, with 24 bases sitting between them. The CDR3 reads CATSRGSQSYMNTEAFF. The CDR3 DNA is TGTGCCACCTCGCGGGGCAGCCAGTCCTATATGAACACTGAAGCTTTCTTT.

This clonotype was found a few times. The V call is TRBV18, the J call TRBJ1-4; possible D gene TRBD1, 6 bases. V dropped 6 bases and J dropped 0 bases, with 17 bases sitting between them. The CDR3 sequence is 17 residues long. CDR1 is KGHSH, CDR2 LQKENI, per germline. For the CDR3, the DNA is TGTGCCAGCTCTGAAGAACGGACAGCTGCAACTAATGAAAAACTGTTTTTT. Protein: CASSEERTAATNEKLFF. The variable domain in full, completed from reference TRBV18 and TRBJ1-4, reads NAGVMQNPRHLVRRRGQEARLRCSPMKGHSHVYWYRQLPEEGLKFMVYLQKENIIDESGMPKERFSAEFPKEGPSILRIQQVVRGDSAAYFCASSEERTAATNEKLFFGSGTQLSVL.

In this sample, this clonotype turned up many times. An end of the junction does not agree with germline; a read error may underlie this. The CDR3 region is CAIKEGTGVYDEQFF. The CDR3 DNA is TGTGCCATCAAGGAGGGGACAGGGGTCTACGATGAGCAGTTCTTC. V is TRBV10-3 and J is TRBJ2-1, with 10 positions matching TRBD1. The CDR3 has 15 residues. Germline lookup yields CDR1 ENHRY and CDR2 SYGVKD.

Only a few counts were recorded for this clonotype. The chain employs TRBV2 and TRBJ2-3; 9 nucleotides match TRBD2. The junction had 1 base not matched to a gene; V was cut back by 4 bases and J by 2 bases. Germline assignment: CDR1 SNHLY and CDR2 FYNNEI. The CDR3 has 14 amino acids. The CDR3 bases are TGTGCCAGCAGTGGACTAGCGGCCACAGATACGCAGTATTTT. It codes for CASSGLAATDTQYF.

The genes are TRBV3-1 and TRBJ2-1, with 8 bases fitting TRBD2. The trim removed 3 bases at V and 2 bases at J, leaving 3 bases unmatched. The CDR3 is 15 residues long. Germline V gene sequence: CDR1 LGHDT, CDR2 YNNKEL (reference sequence). The CDR3 DNA follows: TGTGCCAGCAGCCAGAGGGGACTAGCCTACAATGAGCAGTTCTTC. Protein sequence: CASSQRGLAYNEQFF.

This clonotype turned up a few times. The rearrangement joins TRBV5-1 to TRBJ2-7; either TRBD1 or TRBD2 may supply D (5 bases each). Germline V gives CDR1 SGHRS, CDR2 YFSETQ. V dropped 0 bases and J dropped 0 bases, with 10 bases sitting between them. This CDR3 has 15 amino acids. CDR3 protein: CASSLGGTVSYEQYF. CDR3 nucleotides: TGCGCCAGCAGCTTGGGGGGGACGGTCTCCTACGAGCAGTACTTC.

This clonotype was found many times. The chain uses TRBV20-1 and TRBJ1-3; 7 nucleotides agree with TRBD1. The J segment lost 2 bases and the V segment lost 5 bases, leaving 3 bases of the junction unmatched. Per germline, CDR1 DFQATT and CDR2 SNEGSKA (reference sequence). The CDR3 sequence is 13 residues long. This chain's CDR3 is CSAHRGTGNTIYF. The DNA for the CDR3 is TGCAGTGCTCACAGGGGAACTGGAAACACCATATATTTT.

This clonotype was counted between two and nine times. The gene calls are TRBV28 and TRBJ1-2; D is ambiguous. This CDR3 contains 13 residues. Trimming left V 3 bases short and J 2 bases short, with 7 bases between. Germline lookup yields CDR1 MDHEN and CDR2 SYDVKM. The CDR3 coding sequence is TGTGCCAGCAGTTTCCGGGTGAACTATGGCTACACCTTC. Its translation is CASSFRVNYGYTF.

Ten or more counts support this clonotype. This chain uses TRBV21-1 with TRBJ2-7; the DNA was not compared with TRBD1, the D call given in the table. TRBV21-1 is shown as a pseudogene. This CDR3 region has 16 residues. CDR3 coding DNA: TGTGCCAGCAGCGCCCGACAGGGGTTAGGGTCCCACGAGCAGTACTTC. It specifies CASSARQGLGSHEQYF.

This clonotype came up many times. This rearrangement joins TRBV20-1 to TRBJ2-5; a weak D match, TRBD1 (5 bases). The V end lost 1 base, the J end lost 4 bases, and 7 bases lay between the germline ends. Per the germline V gene, CDR1 is DFQATT and CDR2 is SNEGSKA (reference sequence). CDR3 length: 12 amino acids. Here the CDR3 DNA reads TGCAGTGCTAGAGGACAGACAGAGACCCAGTACTTC. Its translation is CSARGQTETQYF.

This chain connects TRBV30 to TRBJ1-2; the D is unclear. The CDR3 loop spans 10 amino acids. V was pared by 5 bases and J by 4 bases, with 5 bases between. Germline V gene lookup returns CDR1 GTSNPN and CDR2 SVGIG (reference sequence). CDR3 loop: CAWDSYGYTF. The CDR3 DNA follows: TGTGCCTGGGACTCCTATGGCTACACCTTC.

This clonotype was seen at least ten times. V is TRBV6-5 and J is TRBJ2-1; D gene ambiguous. V shed 2 bases and J shed 4 bases, with 12 bases lying between them. Germline assignment: CDR1 MNHEY and CDR2 SVGAGI. CDR3 length equals 15 residues. The CDR3 bases are TGTGCCAGCAGTTACGTGGGGATGGTATACAATGAGCAGTTCTTC. It translates to CASSYVGMVYNEQFF.

The V and J genes are TRBV28 and TRBJ1-2, with D hard to call. Looked up from germline, CDR1 is MDHEN and CDR2 is SYDVKM. CDR3 size: 12 residues. V dropped 5 bases and J dropped 4 bases, with 8 bases sitting between them. The CDR3 DNA is TGTGCCAGCAGTCAGCGAGGCTATGGCTACACCTTC. Translation gives CASSQRGYGYTF.

About this clonotype itself: One end of the junction fails to match germline, which may point to a read error. The chain has TRBV28 and TRBJ2-7, with D maybe TRBD1 (6 bases). CDR1 MDHEN and CDR2 SYDVKM come from the germline V gene. The CDR3 spans 14 residues. CDR3 residues: CTSTRQAILDEQYF. The CDR3 region has the DNA TGTACCAGCACCCGACAGGCCATCCTAGACGAGCAGTACTTC. Supplemented by reference TRBV28 and TRBJ2-7, the full variable domain reads DVKVTQSSRYLVKRTGEKVFLECVQDMDHENMFWYRQDPGLGLRLIYFSYDVKMKEKGDIPEGYSVSREKKERFSLILESASTNQTSMYLCTSTRQAILDEQYFGPGTRLTVT.

This clonotype has at least ten counts. The V gene is TRBV25-1, the J gene TRBJ2-7; D is undetermined. With 4 bases removed from V and 0 bases from J, the gap between germline ends came to 13 bases. This CDR3 contains 15 residues. Germline loops: CDR1 MGHDK, CDR2 SYGVNS. The CDR3 nucleotides read TGTGCCAGCAGTGGAACCCTGGATCGCTCCTACGAGCAGTACTTC. Translated: CASSGTLDRSYEQYF.

Written as DNA, the CDR3 is TGTGCCAGCAGCAAGTCGGGACAAGGGACGAACACTGAAGCTTTCTTT. It is translated as CASSKSGQGTNTEAFF. The rearrangement uses TRBV21-1 and TRBJ1-1; the table's D call of TRBD1 was not tested on the DNA. TRBV21-1 is a documented pseudogene. This CDR3 is built from 16 residues.

This clonotype was detected a few times. The genes are TRBV7-9 and TRBJ2-3; 8 bases fit TRBD2. The length of the CDR3 is 15 residues. The trim removed 1 base at V and 2 bases at J, leaving 2 bases unmatched. Germline CDR1 and CDR2: SEHNR and FQNEAQ (reference sequence). In DNA, the CDR3 is TGTGCCAGCAGCTTAGAAGCGGGGGTCACAGATACGCAGTATTTT. It codes for CASSLEAGVTDTQYF.

This clonotype was counted at least ten times. The V call is TRBV28, the J call TRBJ2-3; either TRBD1 or TRBD2 may supply D (6 bases each). The germline CDR1 and CDR2 sequences are MDHEN and SYDVKM. V lost 3 bases and J 3 bases, leaving 13 bases between the germline ends. CDR3 length equals 15 residues. The CDR3 DNA reads TGTGCCAGCAGTTTGGGGGGCGAGGGGACAGATACGCAGTATTTT. Its protein product is CASSLGGEGTDTQYF.

In this sample, this clonotype turned up many times. The rearrangement links TRBV29-1 to TRBJ2-1; TRBD2 aligns across 8 bases. The CDR3 loop spans 13 amino acids. CDR1 and CDR2 (germline): SQVTM, ANQGSEA. V was pared by 8 bases and J by 5 bases, with 8 bases of the junction left unmatched. The chain's CDR3 is CSLREVGDNEQFF. The CDR3 DNA reads TGCAGCCTGCGGGAGGTAGGGGACAATGAGCAGTTCTTC.

In its sample, this clonotype was seen many times. The chain combines TRBV7-2 with TRBJ2-1, with TRBD1 matching over 10 bases. The CDR3 is 16 amino acids. Trimming removed 4 bases from V and 8 bases from J; junction bases left unmatched: 11. Germline values: CDR1 SGHTA, CDR2 FQGNSA. The DNA of the CDR3 is TGTGCCAGCAGCTCCCGCGGGACAGGGGTTATCGATGAGCAGTTCTTC. Translating it yields CASSSRGTGVIDEQFF. The variable domain in full, with the rest retrieved from reference TRBV7-2 and TRBJ2-1, is GAGVSQSPSNKVTEKGKDVELRCDPISGHTALYWYRQSLGQGLEFLIYFQGNSAPDKSGLPSDRFSAERTGGSVSTLTIQRTQQEDSAVYLCASSSRGTGVIDEQFFGPGTRLTVL.

In this sample, this clonotype turned up many times. The chain combines TRBV4-1 with TRBJ2-3, with TRBD2 matching 13 bases. With 4 bases clipped from V and 2 bases from J, the junction kept 18 bases outside the gene matches. The CDR3 covers 21 residues. CDR1 is MGHRA and CDR2 is YSYEKL in the germline V gene. The DNA of the CDR3 is TGCGCCAGCAGCCCTTTTTTAGCGGGACTAGCGGGATCTATCCCCACAGATACGCAGTATTTT. This gives the protein CASSPFLAGLAGSIPTDTQYF.

This clonotype was found a few times. This chain connects TRBV21-1 to TRBJ2-7; the D segment call TRBD2 is taken from the table without a DNA check. TRBV21-1 is classified as a pseudogene. The CDR3 is 15 amino acids. The CDR3 DNA sequence: TGTGCCAGCAGCAGAGTGCTAGCGGGAGGAAGGGAGCAGTACTTC. This codes for CASSRVLAGGREQYF.